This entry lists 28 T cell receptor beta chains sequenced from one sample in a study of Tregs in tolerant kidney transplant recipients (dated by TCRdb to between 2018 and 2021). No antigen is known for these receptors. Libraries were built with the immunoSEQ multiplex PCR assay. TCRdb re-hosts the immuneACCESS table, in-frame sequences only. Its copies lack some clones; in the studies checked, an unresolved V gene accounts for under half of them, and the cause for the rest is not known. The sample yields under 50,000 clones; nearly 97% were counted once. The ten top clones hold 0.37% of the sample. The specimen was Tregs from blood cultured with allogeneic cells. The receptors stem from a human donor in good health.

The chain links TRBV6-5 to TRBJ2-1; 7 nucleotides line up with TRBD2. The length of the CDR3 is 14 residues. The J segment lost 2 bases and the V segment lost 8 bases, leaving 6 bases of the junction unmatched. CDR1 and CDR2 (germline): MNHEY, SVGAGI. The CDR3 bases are TGTGCCAGCTGGAAGCGGGAAGCCTACAATGAGCAGTTCTTC. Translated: CASWKREAYNEQFF.

The DNA for the CDR3 is TGCAGCGTTGCACAATACAGGGCTGAAGCTTTCTTT. Its protein product is CSVAQYRAEAFF. The chain recombines TRBV29-1 with TRBJ1-1; D is possibly TRBD1 (6 bases). CDR1 SQVTM and CDR2 ANQGSEA come from the germline V gene. The CDR3 length is 12 residues. Trimming took 4 bases from V and 6 from J, leaving 12 bases between them.

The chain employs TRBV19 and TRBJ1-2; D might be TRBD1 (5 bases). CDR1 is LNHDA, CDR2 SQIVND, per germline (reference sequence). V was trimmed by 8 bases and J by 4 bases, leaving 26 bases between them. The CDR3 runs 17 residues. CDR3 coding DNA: TGTGCCAGTTCGGGCCCCGTCGGGGCCAGTGTGACCTATGGCTACACCTTC. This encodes CASSGPVGASVTYGYTF.

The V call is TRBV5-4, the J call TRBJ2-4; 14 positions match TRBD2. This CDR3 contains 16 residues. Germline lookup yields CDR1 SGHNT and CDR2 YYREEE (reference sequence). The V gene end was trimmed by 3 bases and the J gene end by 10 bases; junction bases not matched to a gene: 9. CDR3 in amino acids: CASSWGLAGDPPIQYF. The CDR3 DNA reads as TGTGCCAGCAGCTGGGGACTAGCGGGGGATCCCCCAATTCAGTACTTC.

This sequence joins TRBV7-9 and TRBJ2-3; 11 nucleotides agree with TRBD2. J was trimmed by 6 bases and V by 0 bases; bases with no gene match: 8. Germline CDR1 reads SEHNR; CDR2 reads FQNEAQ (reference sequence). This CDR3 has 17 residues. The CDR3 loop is CASSLALAGGARDTQYF. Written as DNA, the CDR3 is TGTGCCAGCAGCTTAGCTCTAGCGGGAGGAGCTCGGGATACGCAGTATTTT.

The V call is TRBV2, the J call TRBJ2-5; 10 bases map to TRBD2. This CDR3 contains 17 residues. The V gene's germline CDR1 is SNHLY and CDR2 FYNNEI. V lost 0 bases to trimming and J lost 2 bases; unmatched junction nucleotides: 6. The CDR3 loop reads CASSEALLAGIQETQYF. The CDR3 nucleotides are TGTGCCAGCAGTGAAGCGCTACTAGCGGGAATACAAGAGACCCAGTACTTC.

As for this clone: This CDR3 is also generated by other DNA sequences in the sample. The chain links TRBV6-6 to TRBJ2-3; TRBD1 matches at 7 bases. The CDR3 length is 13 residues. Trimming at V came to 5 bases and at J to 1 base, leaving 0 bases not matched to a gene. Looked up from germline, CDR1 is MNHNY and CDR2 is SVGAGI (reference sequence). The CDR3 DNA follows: TGTGCCAGCAGTGGACAGGGCACAGATACGCAGTATTTT. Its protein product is CASSGQGTDTQYF.

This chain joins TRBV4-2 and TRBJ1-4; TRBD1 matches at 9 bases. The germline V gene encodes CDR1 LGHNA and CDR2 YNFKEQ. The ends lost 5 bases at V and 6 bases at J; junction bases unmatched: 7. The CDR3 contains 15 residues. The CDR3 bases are TGTGCCAGCAGCTCCGGACAGGGGATCGATGAAAAACTGTTTTTT. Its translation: CASSSGQGIDEKLFF.

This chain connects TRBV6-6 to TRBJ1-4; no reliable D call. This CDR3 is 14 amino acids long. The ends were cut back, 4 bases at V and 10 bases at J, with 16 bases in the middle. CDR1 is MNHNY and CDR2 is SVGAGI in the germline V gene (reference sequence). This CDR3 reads CASSSGADQRKLFF. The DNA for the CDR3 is TGTGCCAGCAGTTCTGGCGCGGACCAGCGAAAACTGTTTTTT.

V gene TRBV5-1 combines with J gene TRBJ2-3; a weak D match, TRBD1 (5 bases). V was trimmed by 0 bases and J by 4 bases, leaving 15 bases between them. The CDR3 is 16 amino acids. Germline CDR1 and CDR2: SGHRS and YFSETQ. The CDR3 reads CASSLGQTFLADTQYF. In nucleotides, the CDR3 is TGCGCCAGCAGCTTGGGACAGACATTCCTGGCAGATACGCAGTATTTT.

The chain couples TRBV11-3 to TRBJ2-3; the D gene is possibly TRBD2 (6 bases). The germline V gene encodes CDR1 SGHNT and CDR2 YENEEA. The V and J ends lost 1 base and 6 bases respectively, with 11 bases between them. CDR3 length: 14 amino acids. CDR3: CASSLAAGSDTQYF. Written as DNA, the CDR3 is TGTGCCAGCAGCTTAGCCGCGGGATCCGATACGCAGTATTTT.

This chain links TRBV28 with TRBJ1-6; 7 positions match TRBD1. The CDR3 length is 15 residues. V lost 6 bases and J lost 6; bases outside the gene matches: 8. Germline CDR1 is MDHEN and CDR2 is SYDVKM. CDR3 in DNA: TGTGCCAGCAGGTTCCCGGGACAGATTAATTCACCCCTCCACTTT. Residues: CASRFPGQINSPLHF.

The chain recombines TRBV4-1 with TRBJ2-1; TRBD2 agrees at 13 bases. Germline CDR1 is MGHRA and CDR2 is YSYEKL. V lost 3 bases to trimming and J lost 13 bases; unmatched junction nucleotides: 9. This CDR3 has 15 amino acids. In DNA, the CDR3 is TGCGCCAGCAGCCATTCTGGACTAGCGGGAGCCGCACAGTTCTTC. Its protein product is CASSHSGLAGAAQFF.

The CDR3 reads CASSLSGGTEAFF. The DNA of the CDR3 is TGTGCCAGCAGCTTATCAGGGGGCACTGAAGCTTTCTTT. The chain couples TRBV11-3 to TRBJ1-1, with 7 bases fitting TRBD1. The CDR3 runs to 13 residues. Germline values: CDR1 SGHNT, CDR2 YENEEA. Trimming cost V 2 bases and J 4 bases; bases outside gene matches: 1.

Here the CDR3 DNA reads TGCGCCAGCAGTGTTGACGGGATTTTGAGCGAGCAGTACTTC. Protein product: CASSVDGILSEQYF. V gene TRBV10-2 combines with J gene TRBJ2-7; D is possibly TRBD2 (5 bases). The CDR3 has 14 residues. Trimming left V 4 bases short and J 6 bases short, with 16 bases between. Germline V gene data show CDR1 as WSHSY and CDR2 as SAAADI.

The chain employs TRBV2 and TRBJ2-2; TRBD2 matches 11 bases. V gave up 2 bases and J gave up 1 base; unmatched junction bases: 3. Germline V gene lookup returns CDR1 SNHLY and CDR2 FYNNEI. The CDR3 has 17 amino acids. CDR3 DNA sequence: TGTGCCAGCAGTGAAAAGCTAGCGGGAGGGAACACCGGGGAGCTGTTTTTT. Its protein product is CASSEKLAGGNTGELFF. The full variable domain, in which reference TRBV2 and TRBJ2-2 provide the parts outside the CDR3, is EPEVTQTPSHQVTQMGQEVILRCVPISNHLYFYWYRQILGQKVEFLVSFYNNEISEKSEIFDDQFSVERPDGSNFTLKIRSTKLEDSAMYFCASSEKLAGGNTGELFFGEGSRLTVL.

DNA of the CDR3: TGTGCCAGCAGCTCACTGGGCGGGGGGGCGAAAGAGACCCAGTACTTC. It is translated as CASSSLGGGAKETQYF. The chain has TRBV7-9 and TRBJ2-5; 9 nucleotides line up with TRBD2. From germline, CDR1 is SEHNR and CDR2 FQNEAQ (reference sequence). CDR3 length equals 16 residues. The V gene end was trimmed by 4 bases and the J gene end by 3 bases; junction bases not matched to a gene: 9.

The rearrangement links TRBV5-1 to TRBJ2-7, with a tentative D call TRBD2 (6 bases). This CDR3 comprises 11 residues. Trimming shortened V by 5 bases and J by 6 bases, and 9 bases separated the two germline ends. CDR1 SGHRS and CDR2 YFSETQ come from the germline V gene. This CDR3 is CASREGGEQYF. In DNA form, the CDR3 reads TGCGCCAGCAGAGAGGGAGGCGAGCAGTACTTC.

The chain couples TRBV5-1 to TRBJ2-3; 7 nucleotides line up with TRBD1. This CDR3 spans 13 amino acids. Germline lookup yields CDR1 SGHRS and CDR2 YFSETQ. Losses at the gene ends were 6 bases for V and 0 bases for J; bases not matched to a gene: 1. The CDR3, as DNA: TGCGCCAGCACGGGACAGAGCACAGATACGCAGTATTTT. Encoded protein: CASTGQSTDTQYF.

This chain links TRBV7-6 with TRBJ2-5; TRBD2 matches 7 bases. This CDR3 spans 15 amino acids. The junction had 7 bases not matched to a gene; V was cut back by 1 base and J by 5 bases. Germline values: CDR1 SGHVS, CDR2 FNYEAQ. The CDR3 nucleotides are TGTGCCAGCAGCTTAGGGGGGGGTCAGTGGGAGACCCAGTACTTC. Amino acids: CASSLGGGQWETQYF. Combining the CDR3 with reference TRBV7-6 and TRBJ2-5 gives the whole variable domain GAGVSQSPRYKVTKRGQDVALRCDPISGHVSLYWYRQALGQGPEFLTYFNYEAQQDKSGLPNDRFSAERPEGSISTLTIQRTEQRDSAMYRCASSLGGGQWETQYFGPGTRLLVL.

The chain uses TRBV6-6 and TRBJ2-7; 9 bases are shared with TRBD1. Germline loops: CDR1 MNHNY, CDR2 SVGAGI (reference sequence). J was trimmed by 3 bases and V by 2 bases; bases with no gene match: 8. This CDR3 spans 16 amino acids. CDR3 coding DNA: TGTGCCAGCAGTTACGGGGATTGGGACAGGGTCTACGAGCAGTACTTC. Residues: CASSYGDWDRVYEQYF.

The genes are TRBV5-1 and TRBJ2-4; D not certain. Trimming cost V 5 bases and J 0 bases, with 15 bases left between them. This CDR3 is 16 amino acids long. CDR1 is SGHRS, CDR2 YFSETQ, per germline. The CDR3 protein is CASRISLPLAKNIQYF. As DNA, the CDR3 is TGCGCCAGCAGGATCAGCCTACCACTAGCCAAAAACATTCAGTACTTC.

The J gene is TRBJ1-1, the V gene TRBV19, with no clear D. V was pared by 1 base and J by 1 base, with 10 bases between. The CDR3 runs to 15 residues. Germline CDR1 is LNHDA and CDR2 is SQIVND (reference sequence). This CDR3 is CASSIARSPNTEAFF. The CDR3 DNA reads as TGTGCCAGTAGTATAGCTCGGTCCCCGAACACTGAAGCTTTCTTT.

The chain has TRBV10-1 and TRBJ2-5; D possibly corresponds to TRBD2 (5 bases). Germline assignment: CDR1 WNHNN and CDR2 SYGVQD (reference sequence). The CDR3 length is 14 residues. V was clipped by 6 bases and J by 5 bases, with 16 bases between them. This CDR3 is CASSTGSSEETQYF. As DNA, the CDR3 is TGCGCCAGCAGCACGGGGTCGAGTGAGGAGACCCAGTACTTC.

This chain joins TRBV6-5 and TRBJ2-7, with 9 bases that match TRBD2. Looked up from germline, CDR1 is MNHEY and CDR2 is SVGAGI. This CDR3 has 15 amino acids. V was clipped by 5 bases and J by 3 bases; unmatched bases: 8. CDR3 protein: CASSRFSGGHYEQYF. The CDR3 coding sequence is TGTGCCAGCAGTCGCTTTAGCGGGGGCCACTACGAGCAGTACTTC.

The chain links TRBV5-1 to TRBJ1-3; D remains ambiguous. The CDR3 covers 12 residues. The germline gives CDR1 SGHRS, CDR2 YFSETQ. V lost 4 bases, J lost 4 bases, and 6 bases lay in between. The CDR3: CASSPSGNTIYF. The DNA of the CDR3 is TGCGCCAGCAGCCCGTCGGGAAACACCATATATTTT.

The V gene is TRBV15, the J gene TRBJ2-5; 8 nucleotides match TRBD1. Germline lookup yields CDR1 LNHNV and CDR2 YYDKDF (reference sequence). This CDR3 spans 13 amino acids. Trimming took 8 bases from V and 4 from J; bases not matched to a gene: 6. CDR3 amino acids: CATATGGRETQYF. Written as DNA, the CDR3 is TGTGCCACCGCCACAGGGGGAAGAGAGACCCAGTACTTC.

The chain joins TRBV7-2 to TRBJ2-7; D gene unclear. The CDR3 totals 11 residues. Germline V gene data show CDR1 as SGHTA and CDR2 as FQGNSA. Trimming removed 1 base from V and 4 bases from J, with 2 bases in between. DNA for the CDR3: TGTGCCAGCAGCTTAGTTTACGAGCAGTACTTC. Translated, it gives CASSLVYEQYF.